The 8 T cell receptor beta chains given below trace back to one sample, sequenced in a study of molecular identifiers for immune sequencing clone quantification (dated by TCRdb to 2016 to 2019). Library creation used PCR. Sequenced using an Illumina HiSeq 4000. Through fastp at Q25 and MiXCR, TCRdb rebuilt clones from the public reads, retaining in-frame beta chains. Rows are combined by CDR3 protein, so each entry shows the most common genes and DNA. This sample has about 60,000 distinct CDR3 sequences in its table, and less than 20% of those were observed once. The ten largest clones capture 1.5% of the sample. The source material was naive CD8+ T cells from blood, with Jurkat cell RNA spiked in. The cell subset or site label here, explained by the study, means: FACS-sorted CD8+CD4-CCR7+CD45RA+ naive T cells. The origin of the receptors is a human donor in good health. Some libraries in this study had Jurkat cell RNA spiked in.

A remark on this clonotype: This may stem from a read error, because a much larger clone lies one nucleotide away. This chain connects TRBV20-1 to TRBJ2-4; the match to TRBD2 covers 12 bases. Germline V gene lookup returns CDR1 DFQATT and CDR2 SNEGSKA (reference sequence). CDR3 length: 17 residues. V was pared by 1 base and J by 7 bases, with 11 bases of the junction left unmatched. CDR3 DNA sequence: TGCAGTGCTAGAGGTATCCTAGCGGGAGGGCGGGGGAACATTCAGTACTTC. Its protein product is CSARGILAGGRGNIQYF.

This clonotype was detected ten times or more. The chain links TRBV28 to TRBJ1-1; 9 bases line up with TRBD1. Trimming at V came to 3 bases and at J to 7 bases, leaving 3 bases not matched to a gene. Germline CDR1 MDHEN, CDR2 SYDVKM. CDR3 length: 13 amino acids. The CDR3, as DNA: TGTGCCAGCAGTTTCGGGACAGGGAGTGAAGCTTTCTTT. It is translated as CASSFGTGSEAFF.

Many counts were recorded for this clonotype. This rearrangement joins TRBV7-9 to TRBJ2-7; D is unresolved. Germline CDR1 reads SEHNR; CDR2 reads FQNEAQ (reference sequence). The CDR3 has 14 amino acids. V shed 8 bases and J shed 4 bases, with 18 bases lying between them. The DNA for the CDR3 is TGTGCCAGCGGGCCCCCCGTTGGGAAGTACGAGCAGTACTTC. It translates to CASGPPVGKYEQYF.

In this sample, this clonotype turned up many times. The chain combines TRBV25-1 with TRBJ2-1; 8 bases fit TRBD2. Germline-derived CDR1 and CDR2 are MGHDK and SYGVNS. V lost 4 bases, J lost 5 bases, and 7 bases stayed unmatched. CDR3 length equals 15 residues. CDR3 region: CASSGGTSPDNEQFF. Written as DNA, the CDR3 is TGTGCCAGCAGTGGGGGGACTAGTCCCGACAATGAGCAGTTCTTC.

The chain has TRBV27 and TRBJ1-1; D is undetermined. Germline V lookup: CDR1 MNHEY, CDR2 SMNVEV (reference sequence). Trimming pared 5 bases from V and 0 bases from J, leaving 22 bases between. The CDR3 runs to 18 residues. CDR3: CASSPLKPDGLMNTEAFF. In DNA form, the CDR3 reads TGTGCCAGCAGTCCCCTAAAACCGGACGGCCTCATGAACACTGAAGCTTTCTTT.

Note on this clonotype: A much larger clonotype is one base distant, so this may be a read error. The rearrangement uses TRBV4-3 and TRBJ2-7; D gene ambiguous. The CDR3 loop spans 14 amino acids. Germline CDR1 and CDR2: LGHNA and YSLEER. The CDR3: CASGQDEYGYEQYF. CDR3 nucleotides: TGCGCCAGCGGCCAAGATGAGTACGGCTACGAGCAGTACTTC.

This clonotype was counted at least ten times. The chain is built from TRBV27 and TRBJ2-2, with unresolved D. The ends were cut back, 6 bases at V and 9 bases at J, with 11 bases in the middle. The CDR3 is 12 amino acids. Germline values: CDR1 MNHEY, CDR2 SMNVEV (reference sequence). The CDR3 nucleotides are TGTGCCAGCAGCTTAAACCGGAGGGAGCTGTTTTTT. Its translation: CASSLNRRELFF.

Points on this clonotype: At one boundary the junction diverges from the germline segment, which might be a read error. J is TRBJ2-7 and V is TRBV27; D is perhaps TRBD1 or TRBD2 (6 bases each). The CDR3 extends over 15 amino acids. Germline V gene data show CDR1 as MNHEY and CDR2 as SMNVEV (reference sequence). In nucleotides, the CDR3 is TGTGCCGGCAGTTTGTCGGCCGGGGGACACTGCGAGCAGTACTTC. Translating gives CAGSLSAGGHCEQYF.